Listed below are T cell receptor beta chains from one sample, sequenced in a study of cytomegalovirus exposure and HLA in healthy donors. Only in-frame clones appear in the TCRdb table, and some are missing; sequencing was by immunoSEQ multiplex PCR. The data contain some 98,000 clones, more than 85% of them seen just once; the ten biggest clones take up 6.3%. Sequenced material: PBMCs. These receptors were collected from a man aged 18 to 29 in good health and CMV-seropositive. Each CDR3 is given with its conserved first and last residue. A D gene is named only where the DNA matches it firmly. Not all rows give a size; the values are once, few, many and, for expanded clones, a class.

abundance | j_gene | d_gene | v_gene | CDR3aa | CDR3nt
. | TRBJ2-1 | . | TRBV4-3 | CASSQYLSGVYNEQFF | TGCGCCAGCAGCCAATACCTATCGGGGGTCTACAATGAGCAGTTCTTC
. | TRBJ2-5 | . | TRBV16 | CASSHLTGEAGQETQYF | TGTGCCAGCAGCCATTTGACAGGCGAGGCAGGTCAAGAGACCCAGTACTTC
. | TRBJ2-5 | TRBD1 | TRBV19 | CASKSGTGSETQYF | TGTGCCAGCAAATCCGGGACAGGGTCAGAGACCCAGTACTTC
. | TRBJ2-3 | . | TRBV7-9 | CASSLSRTESTDTQYF | TGTGCCAGCAGCTTATCGCGGACAGAGAGCACAGATACGCAGTATTTT
. | TRBJ2-7 | TRBD1 | TRBV28 | CASSPGQGYEQYF | TGTGCCAGCAGTCCGGGACAGGGCTACGAGCAGTACTTC
. | TRBJ2-3 | TRBD1 | TRBV11-3 | CASSLDRGTTDTQYF | TGTGCCAGCAGCTTGGACAGGGGAACCACAGATACGCAGTATTTT
. | TRBJ1-4 | . | TRBV6-1 | CASSDSRTNEKLFF | TGTGCCAGCAGTGATTCCCGGACTAATGAAAAACTGTTTTTT
. | TRBJ2-1 | TRBD2 | TRBV5-6 | CASSLSQGAGGYNEQFF | TGTGCCAGCAGCCTCTCCCAGGGAGCGGGAGGATACAATGAGCAGTTCTTC
. | TRBJ2-1 | . | TRBV7-2 | CASSRDGSSYNEQFF | TGTGCCAGCAGCCGGGACGGGAGCTCCTACAATGAGCAGTTCTTC
. | TRBJ2-1 | . | TRBV29-1 | CSGFGNFRDNEQFF | TGCAGCGGCTTCGGGAACTTCAGAGACAATGAGCAGTTCTTC
. | TRBJ2-3 | TRBD2 | TRBV19 | CASRLTSGSTDTQYF | TGTGCCAGTCGCCTTACTAGCGGGAGCACAGATACGCAGTATTTT
. | TRBJ2-7 | TRBD2 | TRBV2 | CASNTASGSYEQYF | TGTGCCAGCAATACGGCTAGCGGCTCCTACGAGCAGTACTTC
. | TRBJ2-5 | TRBD2 | TRBV5-4 | CASSLRVAGGRETQYF | TGTGCCAGCAGCTTGCGAGTAGCGGGGGGGCGAGAGACCCAGTACTTC
few | TRBJ2-7 | TRBD1 | TRBV6-1 | CASRNTGGSYEQYF | TGTGCCAGCAGAAATACAGGGGGCTCCTACGAGCAGTACTTC
. | TRBJ2-7 | . | TRBV10-3 | CAISGTRGSDEQYF | TGTGCCATCAGCGGGACAAGGGGATCAGACGAGCAGTACTTC
once | TRBJ1-4 | . | TRBV11-3 | CASSKGGDNEKLFF | TGTGCCAGCAGCAAAGGGGGAGATAATGAAAAACTGTTTTTT
. | TRBJ2-3 | TRBD2 | TRBV9 | CASSVSSGGTDTQYF | TGTGCCAGCAGCGTCTCTAGCGGTGGCACAGATACGCAGTATTTT
. | TRBJ2-7 | TRBD2 | TRBV7-2 | CASSSTSGGALEQYF | TGTGCCAGCAGCTCTACTAGCGGGGGGGCCCTTGAGCAGTACTTC
. | TRBJ1-1 | . | TRBV4-3 | CASSLSGNTEAFF | TGCGCCAGCAGCCTCTCCGGGAACACTGAAGCTTTCTTT
once | TRBJ2-3 | TRBD2 | TRBV7-3 | CASTMSGGALDTQYF | TGTGCCAGCACCATGAGCGGGGGGGCTTTAGATACGCAGTATTTT
. | TRBJ2-7 | TRBD2 | TRBV28 | CASRGTSGSRDEQYF | TGTGCCAGCAGAGGGACTAGCGGGTCTCGGGACGAGCAGTACTTC
few | TRBJ1-5 | . | TRBV19 | CASSYRDQPQHF | TGTGCCAGTAGTTACAGGGATCAGCCCCAGCATTTT
. | TRBJ2-7 | TRBD1 | TRBV6-5 | CASRNPGTGLYEQYF | TGTGCCAGCAGAAACCCCGGGACAGGGTTGTACGAGCAGTACTTC
. | TRBJ2-7 | . | TRBV7-2 | CASSLALNEQYF | TGTGCCAGCAGCTTAGCGCTAAACGAGCAGTACTTC
. | TRBJ2-1 | TRBD2 | TRBV7-8 | CASSFREAPGPYNEQFF | TGTGCCAGCAGCTTTCGGGAGGCCCCAGGCCCCTACAATGAGCAGTTCTTC